This T cell receptor (beta chain) is from a study of blood T cell repertoires in COVID-19. As for the study in general: From the United States, Italy and Spain came samples of acute and convalescent COVID-19. T cells, B-cell-depleted T cells, or PBMCs supplied cDNA or gDNA.

The CDR3 spans 14 residues. In germline, CDR1 is MDHEN, CDR2 SYDVKM. V was trimmed by 2 bases and J by 8 bases, leaving 15 bases between them. Under the authors' procedure: The assay estimated nucleated cells by amplifying reference gene primers. Generated by immunoSEQ multiplex PCR, the TCRdb table keeps only in-frame clones and is missing some. V and J calls and clone size follow that table, whereas D and trimming were derived from the DNA. The sample carries tens of thousands of clones, approximately 82% recorded once. Sequenced input: peripheral blood. The sequence was collected from a man aged 60-69 years with acute or convalescent COVID-19. The rearrangement links TRBV28 to TRBJ1-1; D perhaps matches TRBD1 (5 bases). This chain's CDR3 is CASSLHSGAREAFF. In DNA form, the CDR3 reads TGTGCCAGCAGTTTACATAGCGGGGCTCGGGAAGCTTTCTTT.